Listed below are T cell receptor beta chains from one sample, sequenced in a study of blood T cell repertoires in COVID-19. Assay: immunoSEQ multiplex PCR; the TCRdb copy retains only in-frame clones and omits some. The sample contains some 90,000 clones, 87% of which appear only once. The sequenced sample consisted of peripheral blood. The receptors shown here come from a woman aged 55 to 70 with COVID-19, enrolled during active disease. Each CDR3 is given with its conserved first and last residue. A D gene is named only where the DNA matches it firmly.

J: TRBJ2-7
D: TRBD1
V: TRBV7-9
CDR3: CASSFQGPGTGAYEQYF
DNA: TGTGCCAGCAGCTTTCAGGGTCCGGGGACAGGGGCCTACGAGCAGTACTTC

J: TRBJ2-2
D: TRBD1
V: TRBV18
CDR3: CASSPPGQAYTGELFF
DNA: TGTGCCAGCTCACCACCAGGACAGGCGTACACCGGGGAGCTGTTTTTT

J: TRBJ2-1
D: TRBD2
V: TRBV30
CDR3: CAWSAGLAGEYEQFF
DNA: TGTGCCTGGAGTGCGGGACTAGCGGGGGAGTATGAGCAGTTCTTC

J: TRBJ1-4
D: .
V: TRBV3-1/TRBV3-2
CDR3: CASGDSGEKLFF
DNA: TGTGCCAGCGGGGACTCAGGGGAAAAACTGTTTTTT

J: TRBJ1-6
D: .
V: TRBV27
CDR3: CASSVSSYNSPLHF
DNA: TGTGCCAGCAGTGTGAGCTCCTATAATTCACCCCTCCACTTT

J: TRBJ1-1
D: .
V: TRBV7-2
CDR3: CASSLDLHTEAFF
DNA: TGTGCCAGCAGCTTAGACCTACACACTGAAGCTTTCTTT

J: TRBJ2-7
D: .
V: TRBV10-1
CDR3: CASSEGSGATYEQYF
DNA: TGCGCCAGCAGTGAGGGGTCAGGGGCCACCTACGAGCAGTACTTC

J: TRBJ2-1
D: TRBD1
V: TRBV7-2
CDR3: CASSFDRGRNEQFF
DNA: TGTGCCAGCAGCTTCGACAGGGGGCGTAATGAGCAGTTCTTC

J: TRBJ2-2
D: TRBD1
V: TRBV6-2/TRBV6-3
CDR3: CASSKSQGTGELFF
DNA: TGTGCCAGCAGTAAATCACAGGGGACCGGGGAGCTGTTTTTT

J: TRBJ2-3
D: TRBD2
V: TRBV3-1/TRBV3-2
CDR3: CASSLGGGHTDTQYF
DNA: TGTGCCAGCAGCCTAGGCGGGGGGCACACAGATACGCAGTATTTT